This T cell receptor (beta chain) emerged from a study of blood T cell repertoires in COVID-19. Study in general: Researchers got acute and convalescent COVID-19 samples from the United States, Italy and Spain. Nucleic acid was either cDNA or gDNA, and it came from T cells, B-cell-depleted T cells, or PBMCs.

Trimming removed 5 bases from V and 0 bases from J, with 14 bases in between. This CDR3 is 15 amino acids long. The germline V gene has CDR1 LNHDA and CDR2 SQIVND (reference sequence). TCRdb's copy holds only in-frame clones and misses some; the assay was immunoSEQ multiplex PCR. The sample carries about 85,000 clones, around 90% recorded once. This TCR was sampled from a woman of 80 years or more with active or convalescent COVID-19. V is TRBV19 and J is TRBJ2-7; D perhaps matches TRBD2 (6 bases). What was sequenced was peripheral blood. DNA for the CDR3: TGTGCCAGTAGTGTCCGGGACTCTCCCTCCTACGAGCAGTACTTC. Translating gives CASSVRDSPSYEQYF.